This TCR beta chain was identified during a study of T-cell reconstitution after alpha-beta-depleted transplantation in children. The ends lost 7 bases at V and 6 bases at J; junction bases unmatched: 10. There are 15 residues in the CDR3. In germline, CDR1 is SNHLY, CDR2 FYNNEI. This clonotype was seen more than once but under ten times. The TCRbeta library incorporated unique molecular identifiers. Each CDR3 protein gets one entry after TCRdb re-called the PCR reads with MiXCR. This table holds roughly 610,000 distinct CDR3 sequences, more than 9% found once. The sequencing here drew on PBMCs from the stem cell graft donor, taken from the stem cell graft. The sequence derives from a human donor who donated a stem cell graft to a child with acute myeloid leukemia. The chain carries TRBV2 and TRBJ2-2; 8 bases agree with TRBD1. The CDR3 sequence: CASKVSQGAAGELFF. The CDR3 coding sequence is TGTGCCAGCAAAGTATCGCAGGGGGCGGCCGGGGAGCTGTTTTTT.